These T cell receptor beta chains were read from a single sample in a study of cytomegalovirus exposure and HLA in healthy donors. Only in-frame clones appear in the TCRdb table, and some are missing; sequencing was by immunoSEQ multiplex PCR. The sample shows about 180,000 clones, 80% of them seen only once. Specimen: PBMCs. Source of these receptors: a woman aged 45-65 years in good health and CMV-seropositive. Each CDR3 is given with its conserved first and last residue.

v_call: TRBV7-2; cdr3_aa: CASSLANLTGAEGYTF
v_call: TRBV18; cdr3_aa: CASSPTDRSVGHNGYTF
v_call: TRBV7-3; cdr3_aa: CASSLMWRSGTGGPGELFF
v_call: TRBV10-3; cdr3_aa: CAIGAGGRETQYF
v_call: TRBV19; cdr3_aa: CASSATGAFSGANVLTF
v_call: TRBV10-3; cdr3_aa: CATQRTGASYEQYF
v_call: TRBV19; cdr3_aa: CASSTRDRRRETQYF
v_call: TRBV27; cdr3_aa: CASSVGTSRNEQFF
v_call: TRBV9; cdr3_aa: CASSVDSGVNTEAFF
v_call: TRBV5-4; cdr3_aa: CASSSGRDRGRHEQYF
v_call: TRBV7-3; cdr3_aa: CASSPRGDQPQHF
v_call: TRBV4-3; cdr3_aa: CASSQVREVQPQHF
v_call: TRBV9; cdr3_aa: CASSLQGGTGELFF
v_call: TRBV2; cdr3_aa: CASSDRVSGNTIYF
v_call: TRBV5-5; cdr3_aa: CASSLESGGLTGGEDTQYF
v_call: TRBV9; cdr3_aa: CASSVSGSNNEQFF
v_call: TRBV29-1; cdr3_aa: CSVDKAGGGHEQFF
v_call: TRBV6-1; cdr3_aa: CASRVTGGYTEAFF
v_call: TRBV27; cdr3_aa: CASSLLPTQGRKTQYF
v_call: TRBV9; cdr3_aa: CASSVGVGGGRNTEAFF
v_call: TRBV10-2; cdr3_aa: CASSESWGREENIQYF
v_call: TRBV9; cdr3_aa: CASSVGGTGGQETQYF
v_call: TRBV1; cdr3_aa: CTSTGTGGRRNEKLFF
v_call: TRBV23-1; cdr3_aa: CASRATGTGGDSPYSNQPQHF
v_call: TRBV11-2; cdr3_aa: CASSLESSYNSPLHF
v_call: TRBV28; cdr3_aa: CASNRGLYGYTF
v_call: TRBV5-4; cdr3_aa: CASSSKLQANTEAFF
v_call: TRBV9; cdr3_aa: CASSVATPWTGITTSWGNTIYF
v_call: TRBV5-1; cdr3_aa: CASSLGQGGPDTQYF
v_call: TRBV5-1; cdr3_aa: CASSPTVGGPRTGELFF
v_call: TRBV2; cdr3_aa: CASRRQGATGNTIYF
v_call: TRBV4-2; cdr3_aa: CASSQDTGYGLAGMNEQFF
v_call: TRBV7-7; cdr3_aa: CASSSGGPGASYEQYF
v_call: TRBV9; cdr3_aa: CASSWGQGSDTQYF
v_call: TRBV28; cdr3_aa: CATETGGENTIYF
v_call: TRBV11-3; cdr3_aa: CASSLVRGRETQYF
v_call: TRBV15; cdr3_aa: CATSRGSGRGDGNTIYF
v_call: TRBV4-3; cdr3_aa: CASSPLQGGVPYGYTF
v_call: TRBV7-9; cdr3_aa: CASSLDPGQGKGEQYF
v_call: TRBV7-2; cdr3_aa: CASSLSRRGYTGELFF
v_call: TRBV18; cdr3_aa: CASSPFAGSYNEQFF
v_call: TRBV5-1; cdr3_aa: CASSPNLGQGGMNTEAFF
v_call: TRBV2; cdr3_aa: CASTAGQATNYGYTF
v_call: TRBV7-9; cdr3_aa: CASSWSSASGRFHEQYF
v_call: TRBV27; cdr3_aa: CASSSGAGGYEQYF
v_call: TRBV9; cdr3_aa: CASSALSGGWTEAFF
v_call: TRBV9; cdr3_aa: CASSVGGGFQPQHF
v_call: TRBV11-2; cdr3_aa: CASSPGTSSSYEQYF
v_call: TRBV29-1; cdr3_aa: CSVEDRASSYNEQFF
v_call: TRBV18; cdr3_aa: CASSPPHSNQPQHF